The rows below give T cell receptor beta chains drawn from one sample of a study of Graves' ophthalmopathy and Graves' hyperthyroidism. TCRdb reprocessed the multiplex PCR reads via MiXCR and lists one record per CDR3 protein. This sample has about 550,000 distinct CDR3 sequences, with about 35% found just once. Sequencing input: peripheral blood or thyroid tissue (not recorded which). The source is an adult man with Graves' hyperthyroidism. Both conserved end residues are part of each CDR3. The order of the fields is J gene, V gene, CDR3 protein.

TRBJ1-5 | TRBV19 | CASSMERSNQPQHF
TRBJ1-3 | TRBV7-9 | CASSLTGPGEAIYF
TRBJ1-4 | TRBV29-1 | CSGRQGKLFF
TRBJ1-6 | TRBV20-1 | CSAGRGDKNSPLHF
TRBJ2-7 | TRBV7-9 | CASSFSGRRFEQYF
TRBJ2-2 | TRBV24-1 | CATSDFEGTGGTGELFF
TRBJ2-2 | TRBV15 | CATSRGGAGELFF
TRBJ2-2 | TRBV10-3 | CAISELDTGELFF
TRBJ2-7 | TRBV5-8 | CASSSGSPSYEQYF
TRBJ2-7 | TRBV7-8 | CASSIGRLGRASYEQYF
TRBJ1-5 | TRBV5-5 | CASGQTGVSQPQHF
TRBJ2-7 | TRBV2 | CASCRDRTEEQYF
TRBJ1-2 | TRBV19 | CASSFAGTGGAPWGYTF
TRBJ2-7 | TRBV20-1 | CSARDLAGGANKQYF
TRBJ1-1 | TRBV7-9 | CASSLPFNRVATEAFF
TRBJ2-3 | TRBV7-9 | CASRSFPPQRRAADTQYF
TRBJ2-5 | TRBV7-3 | CASSLGGEKTQYF
TRBJ1-5 | TRBV29-1 | CSVEPGGGNQPQHF
TRBJ1-1 | TRBV7-9 | CASSQNNPRFGAFF
TRBJ2-1 | TRBV24-1 | CATSDLGAGDSNEQFF
TRBJ2-7 | TRBV29-1 | CSSPPGQPYEQYF
TRBJ2-2 | TRBV5-6 | CASSSDTPDDPGELFF
TRBJ2-2 | TRBV7-9 | CASSLSRGLNTGELFF
TRBJ1-6 | TRBV5-8 | CASTRPGFSPLHF
TRBJ2-5 | TRBV7-2 | CASSGLGTRPQETQYF
TRBJ2-3 | TRBV20-1 | CSASRTDTDTQYF
TRBJ2-1 | TRBV20-1 | CSARRGSGGGNEQFF
TRBJ1-1 | TRBV9 | CASSVEGNYTEAFF
TRBJ1-6 | TRBV5-6 | CASSPGTAYPLHF
TRBJ1-2 | TRBV29-1 | CSADRGRYTF
TRBJ1-2 | TRBV7-6 | CASSPGQVLNYGYTF
TRBJ2-7 | TRBV27 | CASSKRGSPYEQYF
TRBJ2-7 | TRBV3-1 | CASSQRNYEQYF
TRBJ2-5 | TRBV10-3 | CAISVRGQETQYF
TRBJ1-2 | TRBV5-8 | CASSTGTASYGYTF
TRBJ2-7 | TRBV30 | CAWSDGTYEQYF
TRBJ1-5 | TRBV10-3 | CASLRDSFRPQPQHF
TRBJ2-7 | TRBV12-3/TRBV12-4 | CASRTGTASPYEQYF
TRBJ1-2 | TRBV18 | CASSPPEGVFYGYTF
TRBJ1-2 | TRBV12-3/TRBV12-4 | CASSPQWGHGYTF
TRBJ1-5 | TRBV7-3 | CAITGNSNQPQHF
TRBJ1-2 | TRBV10-3 | CAISEIGNFYGYTF
TRBJ1-1 | TRBV5-1 | CASSHDSPLTTEAFF
TRBJ1-5 | TRBV2 | CASSLRRQGADSNQPQHF
TRBJ1-2 | TRBV24-1 | CATSHRVGYTF
TRBJ2-3 | TRBV24-1 | CATSELGTSGVTDTQYF
TRBJ1-1 | TRBV7-8 | CASSQDRADTEAFF
TRBJ2-1 | TRBV29-1 | CSVVGLAGVSYNEQFF
TRBJ2-7 | TRBV29-1 | CSVEDRLDYEQYF
TRBJ1-5 | TRBV15 | CATSSTRNQPQHF
TRBJ1-5 | TRBV7-9 | CASSLRSGVNQPQHF
TRBJ1-2 | TRBV9 | CASSAGTGGNTF
TRBJ1-2 | TRBV10-3 | CASSEIQGNYGYTF